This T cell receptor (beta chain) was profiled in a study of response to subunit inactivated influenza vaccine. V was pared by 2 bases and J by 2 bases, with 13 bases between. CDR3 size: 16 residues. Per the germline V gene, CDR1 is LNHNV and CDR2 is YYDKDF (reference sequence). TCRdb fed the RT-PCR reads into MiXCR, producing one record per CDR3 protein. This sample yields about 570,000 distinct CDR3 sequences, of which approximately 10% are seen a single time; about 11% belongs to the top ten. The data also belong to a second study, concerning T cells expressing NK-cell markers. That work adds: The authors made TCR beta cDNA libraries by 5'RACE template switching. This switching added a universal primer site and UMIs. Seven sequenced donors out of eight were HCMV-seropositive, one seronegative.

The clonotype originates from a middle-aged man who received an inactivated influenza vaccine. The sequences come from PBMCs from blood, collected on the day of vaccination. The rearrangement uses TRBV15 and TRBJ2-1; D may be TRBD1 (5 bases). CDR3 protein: CATSRSPGPAYNEQFF. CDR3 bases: TGTGCCACCAGCAGATCTCCAGGGCCAGCCTACAATGAGCAGTTCTTC.